Below, 20 T cell receptor beta chains from the same sample are listed, as sequenced in a study of blood T cells in healthy people across ages. The use of a sample-barcoded 5' primer and a J-beta primer mix characterized a second PCR of roughly 6 to 11 cycles. From the 5' RACE reads, TCRdb called clonotypes with MiXCR, one entry per CDR3 protein. The sample lists 1.5 million to 2 million distinct CDR3 sequences; approximately 30% were seen once. Sequencing input: blood. The receptors stem from a woman under 40 in good health.

Points on this clonotype: One end of the junction does not line up with germline, which may come from a read error. The chain employs TRBV11-2 and TRBJ2-5; 7 positions match TRBD2. The CDR3 is 14 residues long. Germline V gene sequence: CDR1 SGHAT, CDR2 FQNNGV. The CDR3 here is CASSLRGSGETHYF. Here the CDR3 DNA reads TGTGCCAGCAGCCTCCGTGGGAGCGGGGAGACCCATTACTTC. Based on the CDR3 plus reference TRBV11-2 and TRBJ2-5, the full variable domain is EAGVAQSPRYKIIEKRQSVAFWCNPISGHATLYWYQQILGQGPKLLIQFQNNGVVDDSQLPKDRFSAERLKGVDSTLKIQPAKLEDSAVYLCASSLRGSGETHYFGPGTRLLVL.

In regard to this clonotype: Just one base apart from a much larger clone, this may be a read error. The chain combines TRBV7-6 with TRBJ1-2; perhaps TRBD1 as D (5 bases). Germline V CDR1 and CDR2: SGHVS, FNYEAQ. Deletions cut 5 bases from V and 2 bases from J, with 15 bases between. CDR3 length equals 15 residues. CDR3 nucleotide sequence: TGTGCCAGCAGCCCACCACCTAGGGGCAACTATGGCTACACCTTC. Its protein product is CASSPPPRGNYGYTF.

The J gene is TRBJ2-5, the V gene TRBV19; no reliable D call. The J call could be wrong; TRBJ2-7 is a better fit for the DNA end. Germline V CDR1 and CDR2: LNHDA, SQIVND (reference sequence). This CDR3 has 13 residues. CDR3: CASNTAPGYEQYF. The CDR3 DNA reads TGTGCCAGTAATACAGCGCCGGGCTACGAGCAGTACTTC.

This chain joins TRBV6-1 and TRBJ1-5; D is perhaps TRBD1 (5 bases). CDR3 length: 14 residues. Trimming pared 2 bases from V and 2 bases from J, leaving 7 bases between. CDR1 and CDR2 (germline): MNHNS, SASEGT. The CDR3 is CASSERGRNQPQHF. CDR3 in DNA: TGTGCCAGCAGTGAAAGGGGCCGCAATCAGCCCCAGCATTTT.

A few counts support this clonotype. The J gene is TRBJ2-2, the V gene TRBV7-9, with 11 bases matching TRBD1. V was clipped by 4 bases and J by 7 bases; unmatched bases: 5. The germline V gene has CDR1 SEHNR and CDR2 FQNEAQ (reference sequence). CDR3 size: 15 residues. Here the CDR3 reads CASSSGTGGSGELFF. CDR3 in DNA: TGTGCCAGCAGCTCCGGGACAGGGGGAAGCGGGGAGCTGTTTTTT. The full variable domain, rest sourced from reference TRBV7-9 and TRBJ2-2, is DTGVSQNPRHKITKRGQNVTFRCDPISEHNRLYWYRQTLGQGPEFLTYFQNEAQLEKSRLLSDRFSAERPKGSFSTLEIQRTEQGDSAMYLCASSSGTGGSGELFFGEGSRLTVL.

The rearrangement uses TRBV24-1 and TRBJ2-3; 11 positions agree with TRBD2. The CDR3 is 16 amino acids. Trimming removed 5 bases from V and 1 base from J; junction bases left unmatched: 4. Germline V gene lookup returns CDR1 KGHDR and CDR2 SFDVKD. The CDR3 nucleotides read TGTGCCACCAGTGGCGGGACTAGCGGCGGCACAGATACGCAGTATTTT. Translation gives CATSGGTSGGTDTQYF.

Notes on this clonotype: One base away lies a much larger clone, so this may be a sequencing read error. The rearrangement uses TRBV29-1 and TRBJ1-2, with D tentatively TRBD1 (5 bases). The CDR3 is made up of 13 amino acids. Germline loops: CDR1 SQVTM, CDR2 ANQGSEA. V was cut by 7 bases and J by 7 bases, with 19 bases left in between. In nucleotides, the CDR3 is TGCAGCGCCGTGGCCGGGACTGACTGTGGCTACACCTTC. Protein product: CSAVAGTDCGYTF.

The J gene is TRBJ2-2, the V gene TRBV28, with a tentative D call TRBD2 (6 bases). This CDR3 comprises 14 residues. CDR1 is MDHEN and CDR2 is SYDVKM in the germline V gene. Trimming stripped 5 bases from V and 2 bases from J, with 9 bases between. CDR3 residues: CASSIGTNTGELFF. The CDR3 coding sequence is TGTGCCAGCAGTATCGGGACTAACACCGGGGAGCTGTTTTTT.

V usage is TRBV4-2 and J usage is TRBJ2-7; D might be TRBD1 or TRBD2, each matching 5 bases. The V gene lost 3 bases and the J gene lost 2 bases, with 17 bases spanning the gap. CDR1 and CDR2 (germline): LGHNA, YNFKEQ. This CDR3 comprises 16 residues. In DNA, the CDR3 is TGTGCCAGCAGCCAGTCGGCCCGGGACCTGGCCTACGAGCAGTACTTC. Its protein is CASSQSARDLAYEQYF.

This clonotype was seen a few times. J is TRBJ1-1 and V is TRBV4-1, with unresolved D. Germline V gives CDR1 MGHRA, CDR2 YSYEKL. The CDR3 covers 14 residues. Trimming shortened V by 4 bases and J by 1 base, and 10 bases separated the two germline ends. CDR3 nucleotides: TGCGCCAGCAGCCGAGGAAATACGAACACTGAAGCTTTCTTT. Its protein product is CASSRGNTNTEAFF.

In its sample, this clonotype was seen many times. V is TRBV12-3 or TRBV12-4 and J is TRBJ2-3; 11 nucleotides agree with TRBD2. Trimming at V came to 4 bases and at J to 0 bases, leaving 6 bases not matched to a gene. The CDR3 is made up of 17 amino acids. Written as DNA, the CDR3 is TGTGCCAGCAGTTGGGGACTAGCGGTCGCTAGCACAGATACGCAGTATTTT. Encoded protein: CASSWGLAVASTDTQYF.

This clonotype was counted between two and nine times. The rearrangement uses TRBV9 and TRBJ1-1; D not resolved. The CDR3 runs to 15 residues. Trimming removed 0 bases at V and 7 bases at J, with 16 bases between. The germline V gene encodes CDR1 SGDLS and CDR2 YYNGEE. The CDR3 is CASSVGEGIDDEAFF. CDR3 nucleotides: TGTGCCAGCAGCGTAGGGGAAGGGATTGATGATGAAGCTTTCTTT.

The genes are TRBV12-3 or TRBV12-4 and TRBJ2-4; D perhaps matches TRBD1 (6 bases). The CDR3 is 16 residues long. With 7 bases removed from V and 0 bases from J, the gap between germline ends came to 16 bases. The CDR3 DNA is TGTGCCAGCAATTCTTCGGACAGACTAGCCAAAAACATTCAGTACTTC. As protein: CASNSSDRLAKNIQYF.

This clonotype was recorded a few times. The chain employs TRBV20-1 and TRBJ1-2, with TRBD1 matching 8 bases. The ends lost 2 bases at V and 8 bases at J; junction bases unmatched: 13. Germline values: CDR1 DFQATT, CDR2 SNEGSKA (reference sequence). The CDR3 consists of 15 residues. DNA of the CDR3: TGCAGTGCTAGACTCCTTCAGGACAGGGCGGTGGGCTACACCTTC. The encoded protein is CSARLLQDRAVGYTF.

The rearrangement links TRBV2 to TRBJ2-5, with D tentatively TRBD2 (5 bases). In germline, CDR1 is SNHLY, CDR2 FYNNEI. V lost 4 bases to trimming and J lost 11 bases, with 23 bases between them. The CDR3 consists of 15 residues. CDR3 amino acids: CASSGRSRSSNEQYF. The DNA for the CDR3 is TGTGCCAGCAGTGGGAGGAGCAGGTCTAGCAATGAGCAGTACTTC.

This clonotype has a handful of counts. This chain uses TRBV6-5 with TRBJ1-4, with 7 positions matching TRBD1. The germline CDR1 and CDR2 sequences are MNHEY and SVGAGI. This CDR3 has 15 amino acids. After removal of 2 bases from V and 4 bases from J, the junction contained 4 bases not matched to a gene. Written as DNA, the CDR3 is TGTGCCAGCAGTTACAGACAGGGAGTTAATGAAAAACTGTTTTTT. Its translation: CASSYRQGVNEKLFF.

This clonotype appeared a few times. The J gene is TRBJ2-1, the V gene TRBV20-1, with TRBD1 matching 9 bases. Germline trimming cut 6 bases from V and 8 bases from J; bases unmatched to any gene: 11. The germline V gene has CDR1 DFQATT and CDR2 SNEGSKA (reference sequence). The CDR3 sequence is 14 residues long. The CDR3 is CSARYGTGFYEQFF. The CDR3, as DNA: TGCAGTGCCCGATACGGGACAGGGTTCTATGAGCAGTTCTTC.

The chain combines TRBV20-1 with TRBJ1-5; D unresolved. Per germline, CDR1 DFQATT and CDR2 SNEGSKA (reference sequence). V was trimmed by 2 bases and J by 7 bases, leaving 12 bases between them. CDR3 length: 13 amino acids. CDR3 sequence: CSARQAIDQPQHF. The CDR3 coding sequence is TGCAGTGCTAGACAGGCGATAGACCAGCCCCAGCATTTT.

This clonotype was picked up a small number of times. V usage is TRBV2 and J usage is TRBJ1-1, with D maybe TRBD1 (5 bases). With 7 bases removed from V and 3 bases from J, the gap between germline ends came to 15 bases. Germline values: CDR1 SNHLY, CDR2 FYNNEI. The CDR3 runs 14 residues. The CDR3 is CASMVLGGDTEAFF. The CDR3 DNA reads as TGTGCCAGCATGGTCCTGGGGGGGGACACTGAAGCTTTCTTT. The whole variable domain, remainder taken from reference TRBV2 and TRBJ1-1, is EPEVTQTPSHQVTQMGQEVILRCVPISNHLYFYWYRQILGQKVEFLVSFYNNEISEKSEIFDDQFSVERPDGSNFTLKIRSTKLEDSAMYFCASMVLGGDTEAFFGQGTRLTVV.

The sample holds one count of this clonotype. The rearrangement links TRBV6-1 to TRBJ2-7; 9 positions match TRBD1. The length of the CDR3 is 16 residues. Trimming at V came to 1 base and at J to 5 bases, leaving 9 bases not matched to a gene. CDR1 is MNHNS and CDR2 is SASEGT in the germline V gene. The CDR3: CASSEGLGQGGNEQYF. CDR3 nucleotide sequence: TGTGCCAGCAGTGAAGGATTGGGACAGGGCGGTAACGAGCAGTACTTC.